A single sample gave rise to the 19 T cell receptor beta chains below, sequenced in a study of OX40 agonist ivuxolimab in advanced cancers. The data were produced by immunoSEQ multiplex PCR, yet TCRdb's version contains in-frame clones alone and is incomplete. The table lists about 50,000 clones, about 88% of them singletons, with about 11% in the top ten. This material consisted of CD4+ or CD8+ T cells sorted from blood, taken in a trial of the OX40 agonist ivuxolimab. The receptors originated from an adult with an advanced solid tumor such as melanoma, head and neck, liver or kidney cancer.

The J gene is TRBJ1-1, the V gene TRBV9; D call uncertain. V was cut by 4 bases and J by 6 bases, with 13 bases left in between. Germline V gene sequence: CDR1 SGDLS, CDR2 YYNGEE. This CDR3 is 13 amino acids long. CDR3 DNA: TGTGCCAGCAGCCCTCAAGGAGGGTCTGAAGCTTTCTTT. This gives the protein CASSPQGGSEAFF.

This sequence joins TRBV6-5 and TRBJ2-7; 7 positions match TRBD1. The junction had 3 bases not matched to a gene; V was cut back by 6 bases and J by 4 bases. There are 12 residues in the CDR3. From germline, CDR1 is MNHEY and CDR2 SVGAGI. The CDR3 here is CASRGDSYEQYF. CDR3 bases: TGTGCCAGCAGGGGGGACAGTTACGAGCAGTACTTC.

CDR3 nucleotide sequence: TGTGCCAGCAGTGCCCGACTAGCGGGTTTCAATGAGCAGTTCTTC. It translates to CASSARLAGFNEQFF. The chain is built from TRBV6-4 and TRBJ2-1, with 10 bases identical to TRBD2. This CDR3 has 15 amino acids. The trim removed 4 bases at V and 6 bases at J, leaving 6 bases unmatched. The V gene's germline CDR1 is MRHNA and CDR2 SNTAGT.

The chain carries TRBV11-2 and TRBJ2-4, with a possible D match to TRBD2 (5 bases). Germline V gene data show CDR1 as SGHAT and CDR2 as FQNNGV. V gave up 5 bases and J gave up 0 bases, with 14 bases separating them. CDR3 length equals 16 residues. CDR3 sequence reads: CASSPYFGGAKNIQYF. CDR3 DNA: TGTGCCAGCAGCCCTTACTTCGGAGGAGCCAAAAACATTCAGTACTTC.

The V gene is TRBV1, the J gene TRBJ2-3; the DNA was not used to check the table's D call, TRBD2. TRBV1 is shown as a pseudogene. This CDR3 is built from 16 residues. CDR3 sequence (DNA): TGCACCAGCAGTCCGGCGCCCACGGGTAGTCCAGATACGCAGTATTTT. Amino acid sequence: CTSSPAPTGSPDTQYF.

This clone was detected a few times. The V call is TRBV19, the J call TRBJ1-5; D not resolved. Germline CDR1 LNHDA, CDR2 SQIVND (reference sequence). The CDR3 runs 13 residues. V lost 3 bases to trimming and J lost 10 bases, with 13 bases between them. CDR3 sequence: CASSMVEGRPQHF. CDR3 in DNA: TGTGCCAGTAGTATGGTCGAGGGCAGACCCCAGCATTTT.

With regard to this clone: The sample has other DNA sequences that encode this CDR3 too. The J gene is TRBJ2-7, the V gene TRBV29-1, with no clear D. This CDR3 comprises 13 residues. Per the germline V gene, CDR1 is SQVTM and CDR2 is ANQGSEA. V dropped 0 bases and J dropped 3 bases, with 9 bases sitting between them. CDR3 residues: CSVEEEGSYEQYF. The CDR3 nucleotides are TGCAGCGTTGAAGAGGAAGGTAGCTACGAGCAGTACTTC.

For the CDR3, the DNA is TGCAGCGTTGAAGGACTAGCGGGTTCGGATACGCAGTATTTT. Its protein product is CSVEGLAGSDTQYF. The V gene is TRBV29-1, the J gene TRBJ2-3; 10 nucleotides line up with TRBD2. Germline-derived CDR1 and CDR2 are SQVTM and ANQGSEA. The CDR3 is made up of 14 amino acids. V lost 1 base and J lost 6; bases outside the gene matches: 4.

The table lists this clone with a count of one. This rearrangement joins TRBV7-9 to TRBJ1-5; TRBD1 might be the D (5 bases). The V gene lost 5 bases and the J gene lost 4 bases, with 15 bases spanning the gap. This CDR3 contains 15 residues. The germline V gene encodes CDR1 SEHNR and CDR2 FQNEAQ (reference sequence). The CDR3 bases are TGTGCCAGCAGCCCAGTGGGGGTTAGTAATCAGCCCCAGCATTTT. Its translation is CASSPVGVSNQPQHF. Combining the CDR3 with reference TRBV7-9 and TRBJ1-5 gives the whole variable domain DTGVSQNPRHKITKRGQNVTFRCDPISEHNRLYWYRQTLGQGPEFLTYFQNEAQLEKSRLLSDRFSAERPKGSFSTLEIQRTEQGDSAMYLCASSPVGVSNQPQHFGDGTRLSIL.

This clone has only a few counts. This chain's CDR3 is CAWSVPGGLNTEAFF. CDR3 DNA sequence: TGTGCCTGGAGTGTACCCGGGGGCCTGAACACTGAAGCTTTCTTT. This chain links TRBV30 with TRBJ1-1, with D possibly matching TRBD1 (6 bases). CDR3 length: 15 amino acids. Germline CDR1 is GTSNPN and CDR2 is SVGIG (reference sequence). V lost 0 bases and J 0 bases, leaving 11 bases between the germline ends. Filled out from reference TRBV30 and TRBJ1-1, the complete variable domain reads SQTIHQWPATLVQPVGSPLSLECTVEGTSNPNLYWYRQAAGRGLQLLFYSVGIGQISSEVPQNLSASRPQDRQFILSSKKLLLSDSGFYLCAWSVPGGLNTEAFFGQGTRLTVV.

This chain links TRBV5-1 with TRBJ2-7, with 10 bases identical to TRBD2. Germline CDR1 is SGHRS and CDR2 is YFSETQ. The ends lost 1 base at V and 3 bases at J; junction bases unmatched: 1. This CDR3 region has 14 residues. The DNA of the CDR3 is TGCGCCAGCAGCTTGAGGACTAGCGGCTACGAGCAGTACTTC. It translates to CASSLRTSGYEQYF.

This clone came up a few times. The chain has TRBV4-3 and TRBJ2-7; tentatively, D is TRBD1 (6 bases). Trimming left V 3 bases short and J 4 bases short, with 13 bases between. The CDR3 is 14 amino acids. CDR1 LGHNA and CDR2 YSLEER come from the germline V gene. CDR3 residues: CASSHRGPGYEQYF. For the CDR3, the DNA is TGCGCCAGCAGCCACAGGGGACCAGGTTACGAGCAGTACTTC.

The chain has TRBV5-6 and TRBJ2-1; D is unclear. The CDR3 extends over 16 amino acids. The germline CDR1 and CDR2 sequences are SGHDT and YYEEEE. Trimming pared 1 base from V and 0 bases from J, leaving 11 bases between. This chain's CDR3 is CASSLSNLNSYNEQFF. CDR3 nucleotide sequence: TGTGCCAGCAGCTTGTCCAACCTCAACTCCTACAATGAGCAGTTCTTC.

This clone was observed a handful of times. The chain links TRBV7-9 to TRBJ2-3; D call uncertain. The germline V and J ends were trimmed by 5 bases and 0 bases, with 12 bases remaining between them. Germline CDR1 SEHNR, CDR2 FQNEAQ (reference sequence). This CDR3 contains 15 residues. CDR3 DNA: TGTGCCAGCAGCATTGAAAGGATTAGCACAGATACGCAGTATTTT. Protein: CASSIERISTDTQYF.

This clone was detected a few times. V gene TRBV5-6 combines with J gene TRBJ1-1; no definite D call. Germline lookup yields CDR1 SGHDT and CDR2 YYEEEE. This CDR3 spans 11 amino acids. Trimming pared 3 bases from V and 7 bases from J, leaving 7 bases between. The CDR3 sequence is CASSSPIEAFF. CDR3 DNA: TGTGCCAGCAGCTCCCCGATTGAAGCTTTCTTT.

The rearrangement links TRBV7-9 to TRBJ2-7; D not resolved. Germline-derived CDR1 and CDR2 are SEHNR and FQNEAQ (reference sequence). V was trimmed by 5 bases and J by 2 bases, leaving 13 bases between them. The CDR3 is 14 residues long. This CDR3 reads CASSLWEGTYEQYF. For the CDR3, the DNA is TGTGCCAGCAGCCTCTGGGAAGGCACCTACGAGCAGTACTTC.

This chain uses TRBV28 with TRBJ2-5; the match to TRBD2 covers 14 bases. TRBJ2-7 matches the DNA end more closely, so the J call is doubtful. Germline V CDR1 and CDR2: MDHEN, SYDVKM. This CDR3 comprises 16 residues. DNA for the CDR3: TGTGCCAGCAGTGCAAGACTAGCGGGGGGGCTTTACGAGCAGTACTTC. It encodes CASSARLAGGLYEQYF.

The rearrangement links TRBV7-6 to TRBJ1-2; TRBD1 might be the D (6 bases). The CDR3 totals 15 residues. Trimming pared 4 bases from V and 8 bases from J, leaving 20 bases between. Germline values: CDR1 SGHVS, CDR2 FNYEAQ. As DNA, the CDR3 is TGTGCCAGCAGCTCCCGGGACACCCCGAGGCGGGGCTACACCTTC. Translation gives CASSSRDTPRRGYTF.

This CDR3 reads CASSQDSANYGYTF. In nucleotides, the CDR3 is TGTGCCAGCAGCCAAGATTCCGCTAACTATGGCTACACCTTC. J is TRBJ1-2 and V is TRBV4-2; no clear D gene. V was shortened by 0 bases and J by 0 bases, with 5 bases between the two germline ends. The CDR3 totals 14 residues. Germline V gene data show CDR1 as LGHNA and CDR2 as YNFKEQ.